The clone carrying this TCR beta chain was detected ten times or more. This sample was included in a study of T cells after yellow fever vaccination. TCRdb independently ran MiXCR on the 5' RACE reads; one entry per CDR3 protein. The table has some 240,000 distinct CDR3 sequences, roughly 3.5% seen once. The V gene's germline CDR1 is SGHRS and CDR2 YFSETQ. This CDR3 comprises 13 residues. V shed 0 bases and J shed 8 bases, with 11 bases lying between them. The receptor was derived from a man between 18 and 35 years old who received the YFV17D yellow fever vaccine. The rearrangement links TRBV5-1 to TRBJ1-2, with D perhaps TRBD1 (5 bases). The sample was PBMCs, taken 15 days after the yellow fever booster vaccination. Written as DNA, the CDR3 is TGCGCCAGCAGCTTGGGGGGGGTCGCCGGCTACACCTTC. It translates to CASSLGGVAGYTF.